This T cell receptor beta chain was identified in a study of T cells in Graves' hyperthyroidism and ophthalmopathy. Germline CDR1 and CDR2: MNHEY and SMNVEV (reference sequence). CDR3 length: 14 residues. With 0 bases clipped from V and 10 bases from J, the junction kept 5 bases outside the gene matches. Using RNA transcripts as the source, TCR beta CDR3 regions were amplified. A set of HTBI primers served as the primers for a first-round RT-PCR of the TCR CDR3. A single record per CDR3 protein comes from TCRdb applying MiXCR to the multiplex PCR reads. This table has 700,000 or so distinct CDR3 sequences, roughly 17% appearing once.

The specimen was blood. The J gene is TRBJ2-2, the V gene TRBV27; the match to TRBD2 covers 7 bases. This clonotype originated in a man aged 18 to 30 with Graves' hyperthyroidism. CDR3 sequence (DNA): TGTGCCAGCAGTTTATCGGGACTACCCGTGGAGCTGTTTTTT. Protein sequence: CASSLSGLPVELFF.